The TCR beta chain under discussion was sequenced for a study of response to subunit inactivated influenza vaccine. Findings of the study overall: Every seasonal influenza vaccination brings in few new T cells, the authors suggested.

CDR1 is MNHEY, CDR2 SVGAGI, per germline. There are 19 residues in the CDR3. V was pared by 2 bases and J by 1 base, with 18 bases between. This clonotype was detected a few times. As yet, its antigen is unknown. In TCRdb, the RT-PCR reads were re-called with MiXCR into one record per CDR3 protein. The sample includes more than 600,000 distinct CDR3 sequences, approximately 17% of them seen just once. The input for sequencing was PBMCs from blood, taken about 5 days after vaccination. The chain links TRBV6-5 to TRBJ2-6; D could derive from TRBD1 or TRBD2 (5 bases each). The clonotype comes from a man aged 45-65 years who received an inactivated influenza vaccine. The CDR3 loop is CASSYVGQRRLSGANVLTF. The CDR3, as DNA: TGTGCCAGCAGTTACGTAGGACAACGGAGGTTGTCTGGGGCCAACGTCCTGACTTTC.